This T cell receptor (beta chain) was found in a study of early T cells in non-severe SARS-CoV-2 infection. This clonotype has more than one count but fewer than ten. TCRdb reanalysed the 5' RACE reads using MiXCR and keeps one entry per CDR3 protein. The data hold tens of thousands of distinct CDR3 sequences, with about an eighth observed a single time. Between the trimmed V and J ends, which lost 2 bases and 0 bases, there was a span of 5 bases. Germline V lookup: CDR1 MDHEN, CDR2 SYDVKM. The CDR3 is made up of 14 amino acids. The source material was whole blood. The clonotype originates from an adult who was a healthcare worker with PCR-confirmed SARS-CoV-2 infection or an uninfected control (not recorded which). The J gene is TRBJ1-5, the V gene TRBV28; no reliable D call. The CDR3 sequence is CASSLMVSNQPQHF. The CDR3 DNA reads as TGTGCCAGCAGTTTAATGGTTAGCAATCAGCCCCAGCATTTT.